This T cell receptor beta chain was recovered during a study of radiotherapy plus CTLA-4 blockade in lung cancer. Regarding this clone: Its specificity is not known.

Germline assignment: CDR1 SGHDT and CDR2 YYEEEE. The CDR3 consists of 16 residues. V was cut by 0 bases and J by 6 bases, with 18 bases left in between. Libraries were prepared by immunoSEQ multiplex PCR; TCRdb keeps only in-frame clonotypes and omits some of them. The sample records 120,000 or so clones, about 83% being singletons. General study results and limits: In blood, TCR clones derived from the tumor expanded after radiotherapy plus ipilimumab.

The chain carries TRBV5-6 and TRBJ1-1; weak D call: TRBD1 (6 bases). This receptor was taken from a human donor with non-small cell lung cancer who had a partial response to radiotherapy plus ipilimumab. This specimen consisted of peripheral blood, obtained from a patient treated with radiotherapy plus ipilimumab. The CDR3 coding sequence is TGTGCCAGCAGCTTGGCTGGATCGGGCAGGGGTGCTGAAGCTTTCTTT. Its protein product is CASSLAGSGRGAEAFF. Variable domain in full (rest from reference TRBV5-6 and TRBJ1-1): DAGVTQSPTHLIKTRGQQVTLRCSPKSGHDTVSWYQQALGQGPQFIFQYYEEEERQRGNFPDRFSGHQFPNYSSELNVNALLLGDSALYLCASSLAGSGRGAEAFFGQGTRLTVV.